One and the same sample provided the 13 T cell receptor beta chains below, sequenced in a study of early T cells in non-severe SARS-CoV-2 infection. TCRdb independently ran MiXCR on the 5' RACE reads; one entry per CDR3 protein. The profile shows over 55,000 distinct CDR3 sequences, 6.5% to 8.5% of them singletons. Material: whole blood. The receptors were gathered from an adult who was a healthcare worker with PCR-confirmed SARS-CoV-2 infection or an uninfected control (not recorded which).

In this sample, this clonotype turned up many times. V usage is TRBV9 and J usage is TRBJ2-1; 8 bases line up with TRBD2. V dropped 0 bases and J dropped 3; count of bases not matched to a gene: 8. The CDR3 is 17 residues long. Per germline, CDR1 SGDLS and CDR2 YYNGEE. The CDR3 DNA reads as TGTGCCAGCAGCGTAGACCTTACTAGCGGCTACTACAATGAGCAGTTCTTC. Translating gives CASSVDLTSGYYNEQFF.

Remarks on this clonotype: Sequence at one end of the junction differs from germline and may be a read error. V gene TRBV7-9 combines with J gene TRBJ2-1; tentatively, D is TRBD1 (6 bases). CDR1 is SEHNR and CDR2 is FQNEAQ in the germline V gene (reference sequence). The CDR3 length is 15 residues. The CDR3 region is CASSLARGPYSEQFF. For the CDR3, the DNA is TGTGCCAGCAGCTTAGCCAGGGGCCCCTACAGTGAGCAGTTCTTC.

This chain uses TRBV28 with TRBJ1-4; tentatively, D is TRBD1 (6 bases). In germline, CDR1 is MDHEN, CDR2 SYDVKM. CDR3 length equals 12 residues. The CDR3 bases are TGTGGATCGAGGGGGGACACTGAAAAACTGTTTTTT. The encoded protein is CGSRGDTEKLFF.

This chain connects TRBV12-3 or TRBV12-4 to TRBJ2-7, with D perhaps TRBD1 (6 bases). With 6 bases removed from V and 2 bases from J, the gap between germline ends came to 17 bases. The CDR3 runs to 15 residues. The CDR3 DNA reads TGTGCCAGCAGCCGCCACAGGGTTCGGACCTACGAGCAGTACTTC. Its protein is CASSRHRVRTYEQYF.

The chain joins TRBV7-8 to TRBJ2-3; 8 bases align to TRBD2. The CDR3 contains 14 residues. Germline CDR1 is SGHVS and CDR2 is FQNEAQ. Losses at the gene ends were 3 bases for V and 6 bases for J; bases not matched to a gene: 5. The CDR3 region has the DNA TGTGCCAGCAGCTTCAAGACTAGCGCGGATACGCAGTATTTT. It translates to CASSFKTSADTQYF.

This clonotype was seen only a few times. This chain links TRBV20-1 with TRBJ2-2; TRBD2 matches 9 bases. Germline CDR1 is DFQATT and CDR2 is SNEGSKA (reference sequence). With 5 bases clipped from V and 4 bases from J, the junction kept 2 bases outside the gene matches. The CDR3 spans 13 residues. The CDR3 sequence: CSAYSGSTGELFF. The CDR3 coding sequence is TGCAGTGCTTATAGCGGGAGCACCGGGGAGCTGTTTTTT.

A few counts support this clonotype. This CDR3 is CSVKRQGAKSNQPQHF. CDR3 nucleotides: TGCAGCGTTAAACGACAGGGGGCGAAAAGCAATCAGCCCCAGCATTTT. The chain is built from TRBV29-1 and TRBJ1-5, with TRBD1 matching 10 bases. The CDR3 has 16 residues. CDR1 and CDR2 from the germline V gene are SQVTM and ANQGSEA. J was trimmed by 1 base and V by 5 bases; bases with no gene match: 8.

This clonotype showed up many times. The gene calls are TRBV11-3 and TRBJ2-5, with D unresolved. Germline V gene sequence: CDR1 SGHNT, CDR2 YENEEA. The V and J ends lost 5 bases and 4 bases respectively, with 8 bases between them. The CDR3 length is 12 residues. The CDR3 bases are TGTGCCAGCAGCCAATCATCAGAGACCCAGTACTTC. Amino acids: CASSQSSETQYF. Full variable domain (outside the CDR3, taken from reference TRBV11-3 and TRBJ2-5): EAGVVQSPRYKIIEKKQPVAFWCNPISGHNTLYWYLQNLGQGPELLIRYENEEAVDDSQLPKDRFSAERLKGVDSTLKIQPAELGDSAVYLCASSQSSETQYFGPGTRLLVL.

This clonotype was observed many times. This chain uses TRBV28 with TRBJ1-5, with D unresolved. From germline, CDR1 is MDHEN and CDR2 SYDVKM. Trimming cost V 7 bases and J 7 bases, with 26 bases left between them. CDR3 length: 17 residues. The CDR3 loop reads CASIHPGSPFLGQPQHF. The CDR3 bases are TGTGCCAGCATCCACCCGGGGTCCCCCTTTCTTGGACAGCCCCAGCATTTT. The full variable domain, rest sourced from reference TRBV28 and TRBJ1-5, is DVKVTQSSRYLVKRTGEKVFLECVQDMDHENMFWYRQDPGLGLRLIYFSYDVKMKEKGDIPEGYSVSREKKERFSLILESASTNQTSMYLCASIHPGSPFLGQPQHFGDGTRLSIL.

The chain employs TRBV5-1 and TRBJ2-6; D is ambiguous. Looked up from germline, CDR1 is SGHRS and CDR2 is YFSETQ. V was cut by 0 bases and J by 2 bases, with 6 bases left in between. The CDR3 covers 15 residues. In DNA form, the CDR3 reads TGCGCCAGCAGCTTGGGCGGAACTGGGGCCAACGTCCTGACTTTC. This translates into CASSLGGTGANVLTF.

The chain links TRBV3-1 to TRBJ2-7; 10 bases are shared with TRBD2. Germline V gene sequence: CDR1 LGHDT, CDR2 YNNKEL (reference sequence). The CDR3 has 14 residues. V shed 4 bases and J 3 bases; nucleotides not matched to a gene: 3. The CDR3: CASSPSGSHYEQYF. The CDR3 DNA reads as TGTGCCAGCAGCCCTAGCGGGAGTCACTACGAGCAGTACTTC.

This clonotype was counted many times. The rearrangement joins TRBV29-1 to TRBJ2-1; TRBD2 matches 8 bases. V shed 7 bases, J shed 2 bases, and the junction held 16 bases outside the gene matches. The CDR3 contains 17 residues. Germline V gene sequence: CDR1 SQVTM, CDR2 ANQGSEA. DNA of the CDR3: TGCAGCGCCGATGGGGCGGGAGGCGGGGTGACCTACAATGAGCAGTTCTTC. It is translated as CSADGAGGGVTYNEQFF.

This clonotype was counted between two and nine times. The chain carries TRBV3-1 and TRBJ1-1; no reliable D call. V lost 3 bases to trimming and J lost 4 bases, with 18 bases between them. The CDR3 length is 16 residues. Germline V gene lookup returns CDR1 LGHDT and CDR2 YNNKEL (reference sequence). The CDR3 DNA reads as TGTGCCAGCAGCCAGGGGAGAGGGCAGTTGGGCACTGAAGCTTTCTTT. Protein sequence: CASSQGRGQLGTEAFF.